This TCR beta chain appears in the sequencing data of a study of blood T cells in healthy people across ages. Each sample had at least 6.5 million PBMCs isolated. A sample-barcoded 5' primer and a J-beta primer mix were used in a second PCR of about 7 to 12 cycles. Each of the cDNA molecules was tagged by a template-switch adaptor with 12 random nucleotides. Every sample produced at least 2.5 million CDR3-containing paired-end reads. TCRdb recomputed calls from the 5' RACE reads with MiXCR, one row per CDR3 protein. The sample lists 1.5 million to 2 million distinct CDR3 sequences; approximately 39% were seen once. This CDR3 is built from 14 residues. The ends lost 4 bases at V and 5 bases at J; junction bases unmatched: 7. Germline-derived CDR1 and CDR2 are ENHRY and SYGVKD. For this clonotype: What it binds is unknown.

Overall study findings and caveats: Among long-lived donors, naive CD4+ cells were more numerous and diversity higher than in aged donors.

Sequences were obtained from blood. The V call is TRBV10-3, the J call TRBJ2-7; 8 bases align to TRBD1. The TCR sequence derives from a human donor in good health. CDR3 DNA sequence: TGTGCCATCAGTGCAGGACAGGGTTCCCACGAGCAGTACTTC. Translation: CAISAGQGSHEQYF.